The clone carrying this TCR beta chain was recorded at least ten times. The antigen remains unidentified. Naive CD8 T cells were sorted, and the gate applied was CD8+CD4-CCR7+CD45RA+. One entry per CDR3 protein results from TCRdb running MiXCR on the PCR reads. The profile shows about 630,000 distinct CDR3 sequences, about 25% of them singletons. This specimen belongs to a study of molecular identifiers for immune sequencing clone quantification. Study as a whole: Naive CD8 cell RNA, from about 20,000 or 100,000 cells, was split five ways in replicates, with four sequenced. Overall study results and limits: Clones above 20 RNA copies contained over 98% of effector molecules and under 1% of naive molecules. Detectable among some 1 million naive cells, according to reports, was Jurkat TCR RNA spiked in from one cell.

The V and J ends lost 7 bases and 7 bases respectively, with 10 bases between them. The CDR3 is made up of 10 amino acids. Germline V gene data show CDR1 as SQVTM and CDR2 as ANQGSEA. The source material was naive CD8+ T cells from blood, with Jurkat cell RNA spiked in. Subset defined: FACS-sorted CD8+CD4-CCR7+CD45RA+ naive T cells. The clonotype originates from a human donor in good health. Some libraries in this study had Jurkat cell RNA spiked in. V and J are TRBV29-1 and TRBJ1-1; D is undetermined. The CDR3 sequence: CSAVVDEAFF. The CDR3 coding sequence is TGCAGCGCCGTCGTGGATGAAGCTTTCTTT.